Sequencing of this T cell receptor beta chain was carried out in a study of blood T cell repertoires in COVID-19. Across the whole study: Researchers got acute and convalescent COVID-19 samples from the United States, Italy and Spain. The cDNA or gDNA used as material had been derived from T cells, B-cell-depleted T cells, or PBMCs.

Original processing methods: Nucleated cell number was recorded as an estimate derived from reference gene primer amplification. Profiling relied on immunoSEQ multiplex PCR, and the TCRdb table lists in-frame clones only, not all of them. The DNA gave D and trimming, while V, J and clone size come from that table. This table holds roughly 80,000 clones, around 88% found once. What was sequenced was peripheral blood. This TCR was recovered from a woman older than 75 with active or convalescent COVID-19.

The CDR3 reads CASSYGPDSPYEQYF. In DNA, the CDR3 is TGTGCCAGCAGTTATGGGCCCGACAGCCCCTACGAGCAGTACTTC. V usage is TRBV6-5 and J usage is TRBJ2-7; weak D call: TRBD1 (5 bases). Germline CDR1 MNHEY, CDR2 SVGAGI. V gave up 3 bases and J gave up 2 bases, with 14 bases separating them. The CDR3 is 15 amino acids.